This is a list of T cell receptor beta chains from one sample in a study of T cells expressing NK-cell markers. TCRdb reprocessed the 5' RACE reads; each CDR3 protein has one entry and no DNA is given. Across about 400,000 distinct CDR3 sequences, the top ten clones capture roughly 10% of the sample. Source material: blood T cells: a sorted CD56 or NKG2C T cell subset, CD4+ or CD8+ T cells, or bulk PBMC T cells (not recorded which). These receptors were obtained from a woman in her forties or fifties in good health. The CDR3 runs from the conserved cysteine through the conserved F or W. Fields, in order: V gene, J gene, CDR3 protein.

>TRBV7-9|TRBJ2-5
CASSGGRGETQYF
>TRBV12-3/TRBV12-4|TRBJ2-5
CASSFVATLQETQYF
>TRBV29-1|TRBJ2-1
CSVVLRGYSEQFF
>TRBV7-9|TRBJ1-1
CASSSNQRGNTEAFF
>TRBV4-1|TRBJ2-1
CASSQVETTRGQFF
>TRBV25-1|TRBJ1-1
CASSESVGYNTEAFF
>TRBV5-1|TRBJ2-2
CASIQGPGVTGELFF
>TRBV6-6|TRBJ1-3
CASSYGRAGNTIYF
>TRBV5-1|TRBJ2-1
CASSFGSSGRGEQFF
>TRBV27|TRBJ1-4
CASSASTGVNEKLFF